The 7 T cell receptor beta chains below all came from one sample that was sequenced in a study of shared clonotypes between healthy human individuals. Clones were sequenced by immunoSEQ multiplex PCR, and TCRdb holds only the in-frame ones, with some missing. Of some 790,000 clones in the sample, about two thirds were seen once. The sequencing sample was made of memory CD4+ T cells sorted from blood. The subset: CD45RA-negative fraction. Source of these receptors: a woman aged 25 to 39 in good health.

J is TRBJ2-1 and V is TRBV7-9, with D possibly being TRBD2 (6 bases). This CDR3 has 15 amino acids. Between the trimmed V and J ends, which lost 2 bases and 3 bases, there was a span of 11 bases. Germline V CDR1 and CDR2: SEHNR, FQNEAQ (reference sequence). CDR3 nucleotide sequence: TGTGCCAGCAGCTTACGCGCCGGGAGCTACAATGAGCAGTTCTTC. This sequence encodes CASSLRAGSYNEQFF.

The chain uses TRBV27 and TRBJ2-7; 9 bases line up with TRBD1. Germline loops: CDR1 MNHEY, CDR2 SMNVEV (reference sequence). CDR3 length equals 14 residues. V lost 5 bases and J lost 6; bases outside the gene matches: 8. The CDR3: CASSQGQGYGEQYF. CDR3 DNA sequence: TGTGCCAGCAGTCAGGGACAGGGATACGGCGAGCAGTACTTC.

This clone has more than one count but fewer than ten. The same CDR3 is also encoded by other DNA sequences in this sample. The chain links TRBV29-1 to TRBJ2-2, with 9 nucleotides matching TRBD2. The V segment lost 6 bases and the J segment 2 bases; nucleotides outside the gene matches: 4. Germline-derived CDR1 and CDR2 are SQVTM and ANQGSEA. The length of the CDR3 is 14 residues. This CDR3 is CSVQREANTGELFF. CDR3 nucleotide sequence: TGCAGCGTACAGCGGGAGGCTAACACCGGGGAGCTGTTTTTT.

This sequence joins TRBV10-3 and TRBJ2-3; TRBD2 matches 10 bases. V was clipped by 8 bases and J by 4 bases; unmatched bases: 6. The germline CDR1 and CDR2 sequences are ENHRY and SYGVKD. The CDR3 has 14 amino acids. The CDR3 is CAIREREGADTQYF. DNA of the CDR3: TGTGCCATCCGAGAGCGGGAGGGTGCAGATACGCAGTATTTT.

V and J are TRBV4-1 and TRBJ2-3; D may match TRBD1 or TRBD2 (5 bases each). The germline V and J ends were trimmed by 1 base and 4 bases, with 12 bases remaining between them. Germline V CDR1 and CDR2: MGHRA, YSYEKL. The CDR3 is 15 residues long. CDR3 nucleotides: TGCGCCAGCAGCCAAGCGGGAACGGGGCCAGATACGCAGTATTTT. Translating gives CASSQAGTGPDTQYF.

This CDR3 is CASSPTSTGVGTQYF. CDR3 sequence (DNA): TGTGCCAGCAGCCCGACCTCGACGGGGGTGGGGACCCAGTACTTC. The J gene is TRBJ2-5, the V gene TRBV9; possible D gene TRBD2, 6 bases. Trimming left V 4 bases short and J 7 bases short, with 20 bases between. The CDR3 consists of 15 residues. The germline CDR1 and CDR2 sequences are SGDLS and YYNGEE.

This clone has just a few counts. The same CDR3 is also encoded by other DNA sequences in this sample. V gene TRBV5-1 combines with J gene TRBJ2-1; 10 positions agree with TRBD2. The CDR3 runs 15 residues. CDR1 and CDR2 (germline): SGHRS, YFSETQ. The V and J ends lost 4 bases and 4 bases, in that order; junction bases with no gene match: 5. The CDR3 loop reads CASSGASGSYNEQFF. CDR3 sequence (DNA): TGCGCCAGCAGCGGGGCTAGCGGGAGTTACAATGAGCAGTTCTTC.